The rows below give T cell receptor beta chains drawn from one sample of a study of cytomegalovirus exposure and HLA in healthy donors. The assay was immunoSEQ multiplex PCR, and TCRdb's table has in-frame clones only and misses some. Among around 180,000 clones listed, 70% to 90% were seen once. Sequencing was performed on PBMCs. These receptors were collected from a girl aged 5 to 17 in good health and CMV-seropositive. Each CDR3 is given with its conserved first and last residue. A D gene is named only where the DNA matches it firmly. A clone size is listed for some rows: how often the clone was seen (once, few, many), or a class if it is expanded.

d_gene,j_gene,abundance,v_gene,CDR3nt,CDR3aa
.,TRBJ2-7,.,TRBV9,TGTGCCAGCAGCGTAGCTTCACAGGGACCCTACGAGCAGTACTTC,CASSVASQGPYEQYF
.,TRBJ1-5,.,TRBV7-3,TGTGCCAGCAGCTTAACTAGTAATCAGCCCCAGCATTTT,CASSLTSNQPQHF
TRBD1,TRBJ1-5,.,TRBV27,TGTGCCAGCAGAAGCCCGGGACAGAAAAATCAGCCCCAGCATTTT,CASRSPGQKNQPQHF
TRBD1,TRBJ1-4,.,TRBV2,TGTGCCAGCAGTCCCTGGACAGGAGGGAATGAAAAACTGTTTTTT,CASSPWTGGNEKLFF
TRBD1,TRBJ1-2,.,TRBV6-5,TGTGCCAGCAGTGAGAAGGGGGCGTACGGCTACACCTTC,CASSEKGAYGYTF
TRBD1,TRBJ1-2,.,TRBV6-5,TGTGCCAGCAGTTCGCTGGGACAGGGTGATTATGGCTACACCTTC,CASSSLGQGDYGYTF
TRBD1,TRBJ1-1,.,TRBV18,TGTGCCAGCTCACCACTTGACCGACAGGGCGGAAGGAACACTGAAGCTTTCTTT,CASSPLDRQGGRNTEAFF
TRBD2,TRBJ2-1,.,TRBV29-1,TGCAGCGTTGGTCCCCAGACCCCCGTAGCGGGGGTGGGCAATGAGCAGTTCTTC,CSVGPQTPVAGVGNEQFF
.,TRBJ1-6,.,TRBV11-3,TGTGCCAGCAGCTTAGATGGGCTCAATTCACCCCTCCACTTT,CASSLDGLNSPLHF
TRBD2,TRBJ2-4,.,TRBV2,TGTGCCAGCAAGGAGCTAGCGGGGGCCAAAAACATTCAGTACTTC,CASKELAGAKNIQYF
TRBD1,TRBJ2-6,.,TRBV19,TGTGCCAGTAGGGGACAGGGGGCTTTCGTTTCTGGGGCCAACGTCCTGACTTTC,CASRGQGAFVSGANVLTF
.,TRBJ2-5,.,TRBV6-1,TGTGCCAGCAGTGAAGACAGGGTGCGGGAGACCCAGTACTTC,CASSEDRVRETQYF
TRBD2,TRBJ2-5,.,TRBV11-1,TGTGCCAGCAGCCCTCTAGCGGGGGGCCAAGAGACCCAGTACTTC,CASSPLAGGQETQYF
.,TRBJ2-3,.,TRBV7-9,TGTGCCAGCAGCTTAGGCCGGGGGGCCATCGTAGATACGCAGTATTTT,CASSLGRGAIVDTQYF
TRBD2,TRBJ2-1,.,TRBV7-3,TGTGCCAGCAGCCTAAGGACTGGACTAGCGGGGGGGATTCACAATGAGCAGTTCTTC,CASSLRTGLAGGIHNEQFF
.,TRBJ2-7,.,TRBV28,TGTGCCAGCAGTTTATTAGGGGCCTACGAGCAGTACTTC,CASSLLGAYEQYF
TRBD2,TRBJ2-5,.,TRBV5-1,TGTGCCAGCAGCCGCGCGGGACTAGCAAGGAGGGAACAAGAGACCCAGTACTTC,CASSRAGLARREQETQYF
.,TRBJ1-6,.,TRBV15,TGTGCCACCAGCAGACAGGGGCGATTCTCCTATAATTCACCCCTCCACTTT,CATSRQGRFSYNSPLHF
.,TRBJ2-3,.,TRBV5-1,TGCGCCAGCAGCTTGGCCGTTTCGGGAGTTACGCAGTATTTT,CASSLAVSGVTQYF
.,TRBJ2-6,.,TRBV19,TGTGCCAGTAGGAAACAGAGCTCTGGGGCCAACGTCCTGACTTTC,CASRKQSSGANVLTF
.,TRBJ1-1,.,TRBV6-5,TGTGCCAGCAGTTTTATCTCGAACACTGAAGCTTTCTTT,CASSFISNTEAFF
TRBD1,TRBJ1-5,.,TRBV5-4,TGTGCCAGCAGCCCGGGCTCGCCTCGGGACAGGGCTCAGCCCCAGCATTTT,CASSPGSPRDRAQPQHF
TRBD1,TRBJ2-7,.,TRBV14,TGTGCCAGCAGCTCCCCGACAGGGGACTACGAGCAGTACTTC,CASSSPTGDYEQYF
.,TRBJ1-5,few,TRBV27,TGTGCCAGCAGTTTTGGGGGGGCATTCAATCAGCCCCAGCATTTT,CASSFGGAFNQPQHF
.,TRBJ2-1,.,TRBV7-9,TGTGCCAGCAGCCCTGGGCCCGATGAGCAGTTCTTC,CASSPGPDEQFF
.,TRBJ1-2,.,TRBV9,TGTGCCAGCAGCGTAGGATCCGGGTATGGCTACACCTTC,CASSVGSGYGYTF
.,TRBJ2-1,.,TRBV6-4,TGTGCCAGCAGTGACCGGGGGGCGTCCTACAATGAGCAGTTCTTC,CASSDRGASYNEQFF
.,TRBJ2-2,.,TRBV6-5,TGTGCCAGCAGTCCAGGGTCCGGGGAGCTGTTTTTT,CASSPGSGELFF
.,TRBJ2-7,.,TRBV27,TGTGCCAGCAGTTTAGGGCTTTACTACGAGCAGTACTTC,CASSLGLYYEQYF
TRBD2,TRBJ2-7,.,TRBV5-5,TGTGCCAGCAGCTTAGGACTAGCGGGGCAATTCGAGCAGTACTTC,CASSLGLAGQFEQYF
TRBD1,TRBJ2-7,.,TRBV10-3,TGTGCCAGCTCGACAGGGGTCAAGTGGAGCTCCTACGAGCAGTACTTC,CASSTGVKWSSYEQYF
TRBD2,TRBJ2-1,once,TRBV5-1,TGCGCCAGCGGACCGACAGCCCCCCTTACTAGCGGGGGGGACAATGAGCAGTTCTTC,CASGPTAPLTSGGDNEQFF
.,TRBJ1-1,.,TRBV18,TGTGCCAGCTCACCACGCAGGGACACTGAAGCTTTCTTT,CASSPRRDTEAFF
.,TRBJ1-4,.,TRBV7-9,TGTGCCAGCAGCTTGTCAGGTTTCGATGAAAAACTGTTTTTT,CASSLSGFDEKLFF
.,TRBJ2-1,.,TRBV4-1,TGCGCCAGCAGCCCCCGAGGGACACCCAATCGGAGCGAGCAGTTCTTC,CASSPRGTPNRSEQFF
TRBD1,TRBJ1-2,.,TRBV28,TGTGCCAGCAGTTTATGGGGGACAGCCACTAACTATGGCTACACCTTC,CASSLWGTATNYGYTF
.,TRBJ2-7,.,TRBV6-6,TGTGCCAGCAGAGCCGACAGCTACGAGCAGTACTTC,CASRADSYEQYF
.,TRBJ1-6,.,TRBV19,TGTGCCAGTAGTATTTCGAGGGCTACACCCCTCCACTTT,CASSISRATPLHF
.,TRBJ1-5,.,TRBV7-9,TGTGCCAGCAGCGGGGGCGGGGGGCTCAATCAGCCCCAGCATTTT,CASSGGGGLNQPQHF
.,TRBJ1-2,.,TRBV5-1,TGCGCCAGCAGCTTGGATACAGGTGGGGTATATGGCTACACCTTC,CASSLDTGGVYGYTF
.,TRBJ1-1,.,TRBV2,TGTGCCAGCACGGGGGATTCGATGAACACTGAAGCTTTCTTT,CASTGDSMNTEAFF
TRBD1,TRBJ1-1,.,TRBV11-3,TGTGCCAGCAGCTTACAGGGGGATCCCACTGAAGCTTTCTTT,CASSLQGDPTEAFF
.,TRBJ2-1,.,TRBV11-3,TGTGCCAGCAGCTTGGGCAGCCGGTCCTACAATGAGCAGTTCTTC,CASSLGSRSYNEQFF
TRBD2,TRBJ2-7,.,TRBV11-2,TGTGCCAGCAGCTTAGATAGCGGGGGATTAGCGGGGGAGCAGTACTTC,CASSLDSGGLAGEQYF
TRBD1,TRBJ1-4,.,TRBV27,TGTGCCAGCACTCTCGGACAGGGCTGGCCGCTTGCAACTAATGAAAAACTGTTTTTT,CASTLGQGWPLATNEKLFF
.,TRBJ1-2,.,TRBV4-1,TGCGCCAGCAGCCAAGGGTTGGGAGTGGACTATGGCTACACCTTC,CASSQGLGVDYGYTF
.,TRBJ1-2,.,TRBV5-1,TGCGCCAGCAGCTCGTTTTCAGGGGCCACTGGATGGTATGGCTACACCTTC,CASSSFSGATGWYGYTF
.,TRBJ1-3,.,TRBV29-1,TGCAGCGTTGGGTCCGAGGCGAAATATTTT,CSVGSEAKYF
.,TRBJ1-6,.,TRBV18,TGTGCCAGCTCACCTACTAGAAGCTCCTATAATTCACCCCTCCACTTT,CASSPTRSSYNSPLHF
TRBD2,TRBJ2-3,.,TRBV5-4,TGTGCCAGCAGCCTAGCCCCGGCTAGCGGGGGGGCTCGAAATACGCAGTATTTT,CASSLAPASGGARNTQYF
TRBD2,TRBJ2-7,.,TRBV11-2,TGTGCCAGCAGCTCAAAGACTAGCGGGGCGTCCTACGAGCAGTACTTC,CASSSKTSGASYEQYF
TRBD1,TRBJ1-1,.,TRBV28,TGTGCCAGCAGCGTACTAAAAATTAGACAGGGTACGACGGACACTGAAGCTTTCTTT,CASSVLKIRQGTTDTEAFF
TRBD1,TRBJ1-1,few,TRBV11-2,TGTGCCAGCAGCTTGTGGGAATGGGCGGACAGGGGGGAGAACACTGAAGCTTTCTTT,CASSLWEWADRGENTEAFF
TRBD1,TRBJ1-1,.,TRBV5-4,TGTGCCAGCAGCCCGCTACAGGGGGGAAACACTGAAGCTTTCTTT,CASSPLQGGNTEAFF
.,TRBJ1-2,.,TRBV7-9,TGTGCCAGCAGCTTAGTGGGTCCTCTAGGCTATGGCTACACCTTC,CASSLVGPLGYGYTF
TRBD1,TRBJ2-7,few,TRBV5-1,TGCGCCAGCAGCCGACAGGGGAGCTCCTACGAGCAGTACTTC,CASSRQGSSYEQYF
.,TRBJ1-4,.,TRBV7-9,TGTGCCAGCAGAGGGGCGGGGGCAACTAATGAAAAACTGTTTTTT,CASRGAGATNEKLFF